The next 22 T cell receptor beta chains were all read from a single sample in a study of blood T cell repertoires in COVID-19. Libraries were prepared by immunoSEQ multiplex PCR; TCRdb keeps only in-frame clonotypes and omits some of them. The top ten clones hold more than 5.5% of a sample with approximately 250,000 clones, 83% of them seen once. The material sequenced was peripheral blood. All receptors derive from a human donor in a cohort sampled during active COVID-19.

This clone appeared a single time. The chain links TRBV6-5 to TRBJ2-2, with TRBD1 as a possible D gene (5 bases). CDR3 length: 14 residues. Trimming took off 6 bases at V and 4 bases at J, with 12 bases between the two ends. Germline-derived CDR1 and CDR2 are MNHEY and SVGAGI. This CDR3 is CASRLVRGTGELFF. CDR3 nucleotide sequence: TGTGCCAGCAGACTCGTTAGGGGCACCGGGGAGCTGTTTTTT.

The chain combines TRBV11-2 with TRBJ1-2; D is unclear. Trimming removed 4 bases from V and 4 bases from J, with 19 bases in between. The CDR3 runs 16 residues. The germline gives CDR1 SGHAT, CDR2 FQNNGV. In DNA, the CDR3 is TGTGCCAGCAGCTCATTAGACCGTCGGGAAGGCTATGGCTACACCTTC. Its translation: CASSSLDRREGYGYTF. Based on the CDR3 plus reference TRBV11-2 and TRBJ1-2, the full variable domain is EAGVAQSPRYKIIEKRQSVAFWCNPISGHATLYWYQQILGQGPKLLIQFQNNGVVDDSQLPKDRFSAERLKGVDSTLKIQPAKLEDSAVYLCASSSLDRREGYGYTFGSGTRLTVV.

CDR3 sequence reads: CASSLSPGPNTEAFF. The CDR3 nucleotides read TGTGCCAGCAGCTTATCCCCAGGTCCGAACACTGAAGCTTTCTTT. The V call is TRBV11-2, the J call TRBJ1-1; D unresolved. Germline lookup yields CDR1 SGHAT and CDR2 FQNNGV. This CDR3 has 15 amino acids. Trimming removed 2 bases at V and 1 base at J, with 11 bases between.

CDR3: CASSPGIGGYTF. The CDR3 DNA follows: TGTGCCAGCTCTCCAGGGATTGGCGGCTACACCTTC. The V call is TRBV7-8, the J call TRBJ1-2; TRBD1 is a possible D gene (5 bases). Germline V gives CDR1 SGHVS, CDR2 FQNEAQ. There are 12 residues in the CDR3. Between the trimmed V and J ends, which lost 8 bases and 8 bases, there was a span of 15 bases.

This clone was seen ten or more times. This sequence joins TRBV7-6 and TRBJ2-7, with TRBD1 identical over 9 bases. The CDR3 contains 17 residues. V lost 2 bases and J lost 7; bases outside the gene matches: 15. Germline assignment: CDR1 SGHVS and CDR2 FNYEAQ. CDR3 DNA sequence: TGTGCCAGCAGCTTATTCTTGCCGGGACAGGGAATAGGTGAGCAGTACTTC. Translated: CASSLFLPGQGIGEQYF.

This clone occurred once. This chain connects TRBV4-2 to TRBJ2-7; 8 nucleotides agree with TRBD1. From germline, CDR1 is LGHNA and CDR2 YNFKEQ. After removal of 1 base from V and 1 base from J, the junction contained 15 bases not matched to a gene. The CDR3 length is 19 residues. CDR3 DNA sequence: TGTGCCAGCAGCCAAGGGTCGGTAATGGGGCAGGGGGCTTCCTACGAGCAGTACTTC. It specifies CASSQGSVMGQGASYEQYF.

The CDR3 DNA reads as TGTGCCAGCAGTAGAAGACAGGGCCCCTCTAATGAAAAACTGTTTTTT. It translates to CASSRRQGPSNEKLFF. The rearrangement uses TRBV2 and TRBJ1-4; 7 bases line up with TRBD1. CDR1 is SNHLY, CDR2 FYNNEI, per germline. V trimming: 5 bases; J trimming: 3 bases; junction bases outside the gene matches: 9. This CDR3 is built from 16 residues.

A single count supports this clone. The chain joins TRBV19 to TRBJ2-1, with 7 bases fitting TRBD1. V lost 0 bases to trimming and J lost 1 base; unmatched junction nucleotides: 6. The CDR3 is made up of 17 amino acids. The germline V gene encodes CDR1 LNHDA and CDR2 SQIVND (reference sequence). The CDR3 DNA reads as TGTGCCAGTAGTATAGAAACAGGGGAAGCTTCCTACAATGAGCAGTTCTTC. As protein: CASSIETGEASYNEQFF.

The rearrangement uses TRBV6-6 and TRBJ1-1, with D hard to call. The V end lost 4 bases, the J end lost 5 bases, and 8 bases lay between the germline ends. The CDR3 length is 12 residues. Germline CDR1 is MNHNY and CDR2 is SVGAGI (reference sequence). The CDR3 nucleotides read TGTGCCAGCAGTTTTGGAGAGACTGAAGCTTTCTTT. Protein: CASSFGETEAFF.

The gene calls are TRBV3-1 (or the pseudogene TRBV3-2) and TRBJ1-1; 9 nucleotides agree with TRBD1. The trim removed 4 bases at V and 8 bases at J, leaving 8 bases unmatched. Looked up from germline, CDR1 is LGHDT and CDR2 is YNNKEL (reference sequence). The CDR3 extends over 14 amino acids. The CDR3 sequence is CASSPGQGGREAFF. The CDR3 DNA reads TGTGCCAGCAGCCCGGGACAGGGAGGACGGGAAGCTTTCTTT.

This clone was detected only a few times. This chain links TRBV25-1 with TRBJ1-6, with 7 positions matching TRBD1. Germline V CDR1 and CDR2: MGHDK, SYGVNS. The CDR3 runs 16 residues. V trimming: 4 bases; J trimming: 8 bases; junction bases outside the gene matches: 11. As DNA, the CDR3 is TGTGCCAGCAGTGTGTCACCGGGACAGTTAGATTCACCCCTCCACTTT. This translates into CASSVSPGQLDSPLHF.

In this sample, this clone turned up once. The rearrangement joins TRBV28 to TRBJ1-1, with a possible D match to TRBD1 (6 bases). There are 14 residues in the CDR3. CDR1 and CDR2 (germline): MDHEN, SYDVKM. With 3 bases removed from V and 4 bases from J, the gap between germline ends came to 12 bases. The CDR3 DNA reads TGTGCCAGCAGTTTCTACAGGGAGGGCACTGAAGCTTTCTTT. Encoded protein: CASSFYREGTEAFF.

The chain employs TRBV5-1 and TRBJ1-4, with TRBD1 identical over 8 bases. V trimming: 4 bases; J trimming: 0 bases; junction bases outside the gene matches: 2. This CDR3 is 15 amino acids long. Germline V gene data show CDR1 as SGHRS and CDR2 as YFSETQ. The CDR3 loop is CASSPQGATNEKLFF. CDR3 nucleotides: TGCGCCAGCAGCCCACAGGGGGCAACTAATGAAAAACTGTTTTTT.

The sample holds one count of this clone. The chain carries TRBV10-2 and TRBJ1-2; D not certain. The germline V gene has CDR1 WSHSY and CDR2 SAAADI. V was clipped by 7 bases and J by 4 bases, with 19 bases between them. The CDR3 has 15 residues. CDR3 loop: CASTQLGMEVYGYTF. DNA for the CDR3: TGCGCCAGCACTCAATTGGGGATGGAGGTCTATGGCTACACCTTC.

The CDR3 region has the DNA TGCGCCAGCAGAGGGGACAGGCCAAGCTCCTACAATGAGCAGTTCTTC. Its protein is CASRGDRPSSYNEQFF. The chain employs TRBV5-1 and TRBJ2-1; 8 bases align to TRBD1. This CDR3 has 16 amino acids. The V gene end was trimmed by 5 bases and the J gene end by 0 bases; junction bases not matched to a gene: 7. Germline V gene sequence: CDR1 SGHRS, CDR2 YFSETQ.

The chain joins TRBV5-5 to TRBJ1-6; TRBD1 is a possible D gene (5 bases). Trimming removed 4 bases from V and 5 bases from J, with 13 bases in between. The CDR3 is 15 amino acids. The germline V gene encodes CDR1 SGHKS and CDR2 YYEKEE (reference sequence). This chain's CDR3 is CASSRLTADNSPLHF. The CDR3 DNA reads TGTGCCAGCAGCCGATTGACAGCTGATAATTCACCCCTCCACTTT.

This rearrangement joins TRBV28 to TRBJ2-5; D may be TRBD1 (6 bases). The V end was cut by 3 bases, the J end by 1 base, with 9 bases between. The CDR3 runs 14 residues. The germline V gene has CDR1 MDHEN and CDR2 SYDVKM. CDR3 amino acids: CASSLTGSQETQYF. Written as DNA, the CDR3 is TGTGCCAGCAGTTTGACAGGTTCCCAAGAGACCCAGTACTTC.

This clone has a single count. This chain links TRBV14 with TRBJ2-1, with 9 bases aligning to TRBD2. This CDR3 region has 17 residues. V dropped 4 bases and J dropped 5; count of bases not matched to a gene: 12. Germline V lookup: CDR1 SGHDN, CDR2 FVKESK. The CDR3 reads CASSPRRVLAGHNEQFF. As DNA, the CDR3 is TGTGCCAGCAGCCCCCGAAGGGTTCTAGCGGGGCACAATGAGCAGTTCTTC.

The chain carries TRBV18 and TRBJ2-7, with unresolved D. V dropped 5 bases and J dropped 4 bases, with 6 bases sitting between them. CDR1 and CDR2 (germline): KGHSH, LQKENI. CDR3 length: 11 residues. CDR3 sequence (DNA): TGTGCCAGCTCATCCCAATACGAGCAGTACTTC. It codes for CASSSQYEQYF.

The rearrangement links TRBV27 to TRBJ1-3; TRBD1 is a possible D gene (6 bases). Germline CDR1 and CDR2: MNHEY and SMNVEV (reference sequence). This CDR3 has 15 amino acids. V was trimmed by 2 bases and J by 0 bases, leaving 8 bases between them. The CDR3 sequence is CASSLGRGSGNTIYF. DNA for the CDR3: TGTGCCAGCAGTTTAGGCAGGGGCTCTGGAAACACCATATATTTT.

The chain links TRBV30 to TRBJ2-1, with D perhaps TRBD2 (5 bases). Germline V gene sequence: CDR1 GTSNPN, CDR2 SVGIG (reference sequence). The CDR3 spans 13 residues. V was clipped by 0 bases and J by 10 bases, with 13 bases between them. CDR3: CAWSVQEGTEQFF. In DNA, the CDR3 is TGTGCCTGGAGTGTTCAAGAGGGAACGGAGCAGTTCTTC.

The chain is built from TRBV19 and TRBJ1-2, with D uncertain. This CDR3 has 13 amino acids. Germline V gene data show CDR1 as LNHDA and CDR2 as SQIVND (reference sequence). Trimming stripped 4 bases from V and 4 bases from J, with 10 bases between. The CDR3 sequence is CASSTDGVYGYTF. CDR3 coding DNA: TGTGCCAGTAGTACGGACGGGGTCTATGGCTACACCTTC.